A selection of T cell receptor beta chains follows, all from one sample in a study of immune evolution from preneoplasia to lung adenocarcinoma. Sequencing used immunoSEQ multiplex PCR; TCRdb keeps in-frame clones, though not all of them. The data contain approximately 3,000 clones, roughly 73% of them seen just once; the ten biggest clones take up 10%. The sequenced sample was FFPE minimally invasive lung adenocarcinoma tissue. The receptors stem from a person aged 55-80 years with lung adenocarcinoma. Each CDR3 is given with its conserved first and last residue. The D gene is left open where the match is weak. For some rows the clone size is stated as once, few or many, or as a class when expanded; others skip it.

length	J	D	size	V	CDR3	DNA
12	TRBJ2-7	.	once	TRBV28	CASSPLGQEQYF	TGTGCCAGCAGCCCCCTTGGGCAGGAGCAGTACTTC
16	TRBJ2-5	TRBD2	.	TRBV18	CASSPLIAGVRETQYF	TGTGCCAGCTCACCACTCATAGCGGGAGTTCGGGAGACCCAGTACTTC
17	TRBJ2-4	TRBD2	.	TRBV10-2	CASSDPASGIAKNIQYF	TGCGCCAGCAGTGATCCGGCTAGCGGGATAGCCAAAAACATTCAGTACTTC
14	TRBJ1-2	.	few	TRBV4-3	CASSQQQSSYGYTF	TGCGCCAGCAGCCAACAACAGAGCAGCTATGGCTACACCTTC
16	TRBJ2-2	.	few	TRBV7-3	CASSPTITGVTGELFF	TGTGCCAGCAGCCCCACCATAACGGGAGTCACCGGGGAGCTGTTTTTT
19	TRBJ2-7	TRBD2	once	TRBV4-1	CASSQDHPRSSGNSYEQYF	TGCGCCAGCAGCCAAGATCATCCCCGCTCTAGCGGGAACTCCTACGAGCAGTACTTC
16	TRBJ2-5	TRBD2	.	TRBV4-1	CASSPGSGRAWETQYF	TGCGCCAGCAGCCCCGGCAGCGGGAGGGCCTGGGAGACCCAGTACTTC
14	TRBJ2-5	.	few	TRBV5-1	CASSPIGYQETQYF	TGCGCCAGCAGCCCGATTGGGTACCAAGAGACCCAGTACTTC
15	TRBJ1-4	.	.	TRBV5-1	CASRTRAAVNEKLFF	TGCGCCAGCAGGACCCGGGCGGCAGTTAATGAAAAACTGTTTTTT
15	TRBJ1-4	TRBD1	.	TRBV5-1	CASSSKTGGVEKLFF	TGCGCCAGCAGCTCTAAGACAGGGGGCGTTGAAAAACTGTTTTTT
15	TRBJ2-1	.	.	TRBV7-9	CASSLGQEAHNEQFF	TGTGCCAGCAGCTTAGGACAGGAGGCCCACAATGAGCAGTTCTTC
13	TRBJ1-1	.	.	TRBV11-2	CASSLEGNTEAFF	TGTGCCAGCAGCTTAGAGGGGAACACTGAAGCTTTCTTT
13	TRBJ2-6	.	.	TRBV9	CASSMSGANVLTF	TGTGCCAGCAGTATGTCGGGGGCCAACGTCCTGACTTTC
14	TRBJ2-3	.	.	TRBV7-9	CASSLRGDTDTQYF	TGTGCCAGCAGCTTACGAGGGGACACAGATACGCAGTATTTT
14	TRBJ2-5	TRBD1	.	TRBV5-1	CASSLGQGYETQYF	TGCGCCAGCAGCTTGGGACAGGGGTACGAGACCCAGTACTTC
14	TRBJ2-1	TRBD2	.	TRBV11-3	CASSLDWASGEQFF	TGTGCCAGCAGCTTAGATTGGGCTAGCGGGGAGCAGTTCTTC
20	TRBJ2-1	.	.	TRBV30	CAWSVGATWGGAGPYNEQFF	TGTGCCTGGAGTGTGGGGGCCACATGGGGGGGAGCGGGGCCATACAATGAGCAGTTCTTC
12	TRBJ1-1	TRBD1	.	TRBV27	CASKTGDTEAFF	TGTGCCAGCAAGACAGGGGATACTGAAGCTTTCTTT
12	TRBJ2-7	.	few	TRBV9	CASSNGPGEQYF	TGTGCCAGCAGCAACGGGCCGGGAGAGCAGTACTTC
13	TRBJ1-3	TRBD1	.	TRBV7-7	CASSQGVGNTIYF	TGTGCTAGCAGCCAGGGGGTGGGAAACACCATATATTTT